The text below deals with one T cell receptor (beta chain). No antigen is known for it. This entry is derived from a study of T cell responses to AZD1222 COVID-19 vaccine. Overall study findings and caveats: Spike-specific TCR repertoires showed rising breadth and depth after two AZD1222 doses. Among AZD1222 vaccinees, only five or six were seropositive at baseline. CD4 TCRs associated with vaccination spanned spike, dominating at 160-218 and 743-854.

Using immunoSEQ multiplex PCR, the repertoire was profiled, and TCRdb retains in-frame clones only, with some absent. This table holds 170,000 or so clones, about nine tenths found once. Germline V gives CDR1 MDHEN, CDR2 SYDVKM. The CDR3 sequence is 17 residues long. V lost 4 bases to trimming and J lost 6 bases; unmatched junction nucleotides: 16. The sequence was obtained from an adult in good health. The chain carries TRBV28 and TRBJ1-2, with 8 bases that match TRBD1. The sample here was peripheral blood, taken on day 0 of AZD1222 vaccination. The CDR3, as DNA: TGTGCCAGCAGTTCCGGGGGACAGGTCGGGGAGTTAAATGGCTACACCTTC. Its translation is CASSSGGQVGELNGYTF.